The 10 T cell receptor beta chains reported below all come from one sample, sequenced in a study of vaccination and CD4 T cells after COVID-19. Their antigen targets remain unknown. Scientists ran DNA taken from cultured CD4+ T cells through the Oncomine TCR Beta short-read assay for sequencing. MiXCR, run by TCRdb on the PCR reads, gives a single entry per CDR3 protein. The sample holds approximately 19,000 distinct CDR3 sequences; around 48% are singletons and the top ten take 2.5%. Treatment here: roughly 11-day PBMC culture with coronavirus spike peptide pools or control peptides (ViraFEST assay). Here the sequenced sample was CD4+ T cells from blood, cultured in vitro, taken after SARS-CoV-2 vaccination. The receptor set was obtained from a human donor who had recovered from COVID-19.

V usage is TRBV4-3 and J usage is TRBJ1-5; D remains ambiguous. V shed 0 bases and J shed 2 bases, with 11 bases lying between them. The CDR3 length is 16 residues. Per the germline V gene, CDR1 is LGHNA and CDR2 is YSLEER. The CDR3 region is CASSQDVSRGNQPQHF. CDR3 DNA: TGCGCCAGCAGCCAAGACGTTAGCCGGGGCAATCAGCCCCAGCATTTT.

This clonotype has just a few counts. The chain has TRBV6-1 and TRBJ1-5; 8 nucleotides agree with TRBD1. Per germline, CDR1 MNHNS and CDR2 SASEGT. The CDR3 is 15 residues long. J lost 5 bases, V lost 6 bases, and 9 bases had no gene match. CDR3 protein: CASSHDDRGYQPQHF. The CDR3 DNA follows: TGTGCCAGCAGCCACGACGACAGGGGATATCAGCCCCAGCATTTT.

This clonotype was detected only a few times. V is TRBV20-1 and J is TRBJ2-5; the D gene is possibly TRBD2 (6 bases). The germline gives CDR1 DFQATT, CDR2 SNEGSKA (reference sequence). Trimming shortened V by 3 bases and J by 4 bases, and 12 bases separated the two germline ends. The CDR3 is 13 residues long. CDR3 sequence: CSASARGRETQYF. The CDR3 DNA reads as TGCAGTGCTAGCGCCCGGGGGAGAGAGACCCAGTACTTC.

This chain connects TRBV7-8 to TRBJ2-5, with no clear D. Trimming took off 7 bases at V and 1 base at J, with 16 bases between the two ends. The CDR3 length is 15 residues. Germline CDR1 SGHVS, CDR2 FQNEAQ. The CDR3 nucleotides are TGTGCCAGCACTCGCCCCGGCTTCCTCCAAGAGACCCAGTACTTC. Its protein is CASTRPGFLQETQYF.

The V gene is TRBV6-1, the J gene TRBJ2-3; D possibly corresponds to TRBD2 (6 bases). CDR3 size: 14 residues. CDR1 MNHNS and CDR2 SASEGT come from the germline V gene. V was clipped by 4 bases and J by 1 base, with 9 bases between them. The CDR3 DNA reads TGTGCCAGCAGTGTTAAGCGGGGCACAGATACGCAGTATTTT. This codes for CASSVKRGTDTQYF.

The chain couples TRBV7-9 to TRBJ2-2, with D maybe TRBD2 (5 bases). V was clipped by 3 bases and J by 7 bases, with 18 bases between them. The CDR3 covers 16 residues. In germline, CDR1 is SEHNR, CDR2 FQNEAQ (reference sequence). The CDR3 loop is CASSLSSIRSIGELFF. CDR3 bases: TGTGCCAGCAGCTTGTCTAGCATAAGATCTATCGGGGAGCTGTTTTTT.

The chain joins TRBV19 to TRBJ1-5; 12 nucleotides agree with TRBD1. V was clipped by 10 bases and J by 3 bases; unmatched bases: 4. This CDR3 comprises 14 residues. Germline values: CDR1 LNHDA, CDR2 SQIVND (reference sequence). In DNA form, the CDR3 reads TGTGCCACCGGGACAGGGGGCTACAATCAGCCCCAGCATTTT. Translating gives CATGTGGYNQPQHF.

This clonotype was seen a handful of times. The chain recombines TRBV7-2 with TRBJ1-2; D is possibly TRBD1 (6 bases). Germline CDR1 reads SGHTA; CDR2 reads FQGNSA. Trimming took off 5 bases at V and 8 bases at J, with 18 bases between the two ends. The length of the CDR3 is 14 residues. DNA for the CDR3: TGTGCCAGCAGCCGAGAGGTCCAAACAGGGGGCTACACCTTC. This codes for CASSREVQTGGYTF.

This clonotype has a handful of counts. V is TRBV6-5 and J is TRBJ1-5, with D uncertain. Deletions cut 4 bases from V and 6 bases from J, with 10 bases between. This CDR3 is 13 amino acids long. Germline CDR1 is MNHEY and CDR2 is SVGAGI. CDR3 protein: CASSLSGGQPQHF. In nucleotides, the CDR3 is TGTGCCAGCAGTTTATCCGGAGGTCAGCCCCAGCATTTT.

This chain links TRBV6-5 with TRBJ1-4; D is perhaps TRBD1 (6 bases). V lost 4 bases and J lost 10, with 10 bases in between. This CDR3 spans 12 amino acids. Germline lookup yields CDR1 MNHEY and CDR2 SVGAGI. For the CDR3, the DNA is TGTGCCAGCAGTTCCCCGACAGGAAAACTGTTTTTT. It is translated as CASSSPTGKLFF.